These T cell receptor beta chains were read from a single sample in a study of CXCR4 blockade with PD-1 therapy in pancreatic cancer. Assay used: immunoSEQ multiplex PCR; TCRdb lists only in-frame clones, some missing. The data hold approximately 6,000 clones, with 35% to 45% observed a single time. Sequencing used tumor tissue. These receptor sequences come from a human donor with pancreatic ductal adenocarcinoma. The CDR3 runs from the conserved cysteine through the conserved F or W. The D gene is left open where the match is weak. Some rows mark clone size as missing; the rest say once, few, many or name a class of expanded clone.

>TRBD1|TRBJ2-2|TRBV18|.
CASSPRQGARTGELFF
TGTGCCAGCTCACCACGGCAGGGGGCGAGGACCGGGGAGCTGTTTTTT
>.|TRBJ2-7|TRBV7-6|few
CASSLGAGAYEQYF
TGTGCCAGCAGCCTAGGGGCAGGTGCCTACGAGCAGTACTTC
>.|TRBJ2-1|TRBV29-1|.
CSVEEPTWGSSYNEQFF
TGCAGCGTTGAAGAGCCTACCTGGGGAAGCTCCTACAATGAGCAGTTCTTC
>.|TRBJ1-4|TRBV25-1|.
CASSEADEKLFF
TGTGCCAGCAGTGAAGCCGATGAAAAACTGTTTTTT
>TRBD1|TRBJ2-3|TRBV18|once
CASSINAQGGDTQYF
TGTGCCAGCTCTATCAACGCACAGGGGGGAGATACGCAGTATTTT
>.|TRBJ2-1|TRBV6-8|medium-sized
CASSLLAGYNNEQFF
TGTGCCAGCAGTTTACTCGCGGGATATAACAATGAGCAGTTCTTC
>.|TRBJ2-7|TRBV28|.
CTSGLLRREQYF
TGTACCAGCGGCCTACTTAGAAGGGAGCAGTACTTC
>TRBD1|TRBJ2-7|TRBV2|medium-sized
CASSVARDSPYEQYF
TGTGCCAGCAGTGTGGCCCGGGACAGTCCCTACGAGCAGTACTTC
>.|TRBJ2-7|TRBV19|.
CASSMLGQGYEQYF
TGTGCCAGTAGTATGCTGGGTCAGGGCTACGAGCAGTACTTC
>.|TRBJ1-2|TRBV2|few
CASSERGYYGYTF
TGTGCCAGCAGTGAAAGGGGGTACTATGGCTACACCTTC
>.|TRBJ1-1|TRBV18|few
CASSPRPQNTEAFF
TGTGCCAGCTCACCACGGCCACAGAACACTGAAGCTTTCTTT
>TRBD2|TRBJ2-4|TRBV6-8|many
CASSSRTSGINIQYF
TGTGCCAGCAGTTCCCGGACTAGCGGGATAAACATTCAGTACTTC
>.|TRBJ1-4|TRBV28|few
CASSPGEVATNEKLFF
TGTGCCAGCAGCCCCGGGGAGGTTGCAACTAATGAAAAACTGTTTTTT
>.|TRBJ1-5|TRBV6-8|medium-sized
CASSEEVNQPQHF
TGTGCCAGCAGTGAGGAGGTGAATCAGCCCCAGCATTTT
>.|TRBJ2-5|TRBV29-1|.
CSVPSAVRETQYF
TGCAGCGTTCCTAGCGCCGTCAGAGAGACCCAGTACTTC
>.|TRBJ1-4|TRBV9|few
CASTPEDSEKLFF
TGTGCCAGCACCCCTGAGGACAGTGAAAAACTGTTTTTT
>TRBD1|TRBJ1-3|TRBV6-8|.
CASRGQGAGNTIYF
TGTGCCAGCAGGGGACAGGGGGCGGGAAACACCATATATTTT
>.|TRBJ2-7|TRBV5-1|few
CASSLETDVYEQYF
TGCGCCAGCAGCTTGGAAACAGATGTCTACGAGCAGTACTTC
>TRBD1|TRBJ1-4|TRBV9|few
CASKGQGYEKLFF
TGTGCCAGCAAGGGACAGGGGTATGAAAAACTGTTTTTT
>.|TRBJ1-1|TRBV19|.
CASSFGQPNTEAFF
TGTGCCAGTAGTTTTGGGCAGCCGAACACTGAAGCTTTCTTT
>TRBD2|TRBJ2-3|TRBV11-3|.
CASSRPGTSADTQYF
TGTGCCAGCAGCCGCCCCGGGACTAGTGCAGATACGCAGTATTTT
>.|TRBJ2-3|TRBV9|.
CASSTDTDTQYF
TGTGCCAGCAGTACTGACACCGATACGCAGTATTTT
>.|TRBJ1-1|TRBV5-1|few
CASSRGGVNTEAFF
TGCGCCAGCAGTCGTGGGGGGGTGAACACTGAAGCTTTCTTT
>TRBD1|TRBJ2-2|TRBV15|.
CATSTGQGDTGELFF
TGTGCCACCAGCACCGGACAGGGGGACACCGGGGAGCTGTTTTTT
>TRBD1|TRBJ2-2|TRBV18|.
CASSPLTGGTGELFF
TGTGCCAGCTCACCACTGACAGGGGGGACCGGGGAGCTGTTTTTT
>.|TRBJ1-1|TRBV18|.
CASSPRDTEAFF
TGTGCCAGCTCACCGCGGGACACTGAAGCTTTCTTT
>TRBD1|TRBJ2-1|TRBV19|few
CASMWDRVSYNEQFF
TGTGCCAGTATGTGGGACAGGGTCTCCTACAATGAGCAGTTCTTC
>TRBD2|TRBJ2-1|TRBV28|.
CASSLLAGGGEQFF
TGTGCCAGCAGTTTATTAGCGGGAGGAGGTGAGCAGTTCTTC
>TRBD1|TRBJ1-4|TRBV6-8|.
CASRTGGSNEKLFF
TGTGCCAGCAGGACAGGGGGTTCTAATGAAAAACTGTTTTTT
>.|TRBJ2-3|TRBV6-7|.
CASTERGFTDTQYF
TGTGCCAGCACCGAGAGGGGCTTCACAGATACGCAGTATTTT
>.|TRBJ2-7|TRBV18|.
CATQEGDGEQYF
TGTGCCACCCAGGAGGGGGATGGCGAGCAGTACTTC
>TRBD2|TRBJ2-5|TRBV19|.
CASSSASGGQETQYF
TGTGCCAGTAGTTCGGCTAGCGGGGGCCAAGAGACCCAGTACTTC
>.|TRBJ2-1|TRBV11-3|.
CTSSLARGRNEQFF
TGTACCAGCAGCTTGGCCAGGGGTAGGAATGAGCAGTTCTTC
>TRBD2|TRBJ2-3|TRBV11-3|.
CASSFSGGRTGDTQYF
TGTGCCAGCAGTTTTAGCGGGGGAAGGACCGGGGATACGCAGTATTTT
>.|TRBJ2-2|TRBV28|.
CASSSEFAGSVGELFF
TGTGCCAGCAGTTCGGAGTTTGCGGGAAGCGTCGGGGAGCTGTTTTTT
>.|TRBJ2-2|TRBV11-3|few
CASSPHLTGGDTGELFF
TGTGCCAGCAGCCCCCACCTCACAGGGGGGGACACCGGGGAGCTGTTTTTT
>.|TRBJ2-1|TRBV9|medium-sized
CASSVEALGYNEQFF
TGTGCCAGCAGCGTAGAAGCGTTAGGCTACAATGAGCAGTTCTTC
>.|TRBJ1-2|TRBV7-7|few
CASSLRGLEIGYTF
TGTGCCAGCAGCTTGCGCGGGCTCGAGATTGGCTACACCTTC
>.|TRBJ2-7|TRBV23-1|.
CASSLADGYEQYF
TGCGCCAGCAGCTTGGCCGACGGCTACGAGCAGTACTTC
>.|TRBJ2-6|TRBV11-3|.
CASSSRGAGANVLTF
TGTGCCAGCAGCTCCCGTGGGGCTGGGGCCAACGTCCTGACTTTC
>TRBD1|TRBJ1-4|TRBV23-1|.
CASGSPDRDLRYEKLFF
TGCGCCAGCGGGTCACCTGACAGGGATTTAAGGTATGAAAAACTGTTTTTT
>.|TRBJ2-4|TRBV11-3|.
CASSLEPGTKNIQYF
TGTGCCAGCAGCTTAGAGCCAGGCACCAAAAACATTCAGTACTTC
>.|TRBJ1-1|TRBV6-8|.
CASKITGYTEAFF
TGTGCCAGCAAAATCACAGGGTACACTGAAGCTTTCTTT
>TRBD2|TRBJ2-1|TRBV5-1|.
CASSLGAGRGINEQFF
TGCGCCAGCAGCTTGGGGGCTGGGCGGGGGATCAATGAGCAGTTCTTC
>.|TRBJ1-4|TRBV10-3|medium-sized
CAISEGGRGEKLFF
TGTGCCATCAGTGAGGGGGGGAGAGGTGAAAAACTGTTTTTT
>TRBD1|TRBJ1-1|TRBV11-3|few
CASSLQGGDTEAFF
TGTGCCAGCAGCTTGCAAGGGGGCGACACTGAAGCTTTCTTT
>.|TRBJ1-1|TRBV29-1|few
CSVEVLGGRTEAFF
TGCAGCGTTGAGGTTCTCGGGGGGCGAACTGAAGCTTTCTTT
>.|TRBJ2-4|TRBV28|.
CASSLITAKNIQYF
TGTGCCAGCAGTTTAATAACGGCCAAAAACATTCAGTACTTC
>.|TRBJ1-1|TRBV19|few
CATQPGAARDTEAFF
TGTGCCACCCAACCCGGAGCGGCTCGGGACACTGAAGCTTTCTTT
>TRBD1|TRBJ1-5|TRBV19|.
CASSISAGGRGLGNQPQHF
TGTGCCAGTAGTATTAGCGCAGGGGGCAGAGGTTTGGGCAATCAGCCCCAGCATTTT
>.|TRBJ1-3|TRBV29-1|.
CSVRWGNENTIYF
TGCAGCGTTCGTTGGGGGAACGAAAACACCATATATTTT
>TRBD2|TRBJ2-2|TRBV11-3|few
CASTGLAGSTGELFF
TGTGCCAGCACCGGACTAGCGGGAAGCACCGGGGAGCTGTTTTTT
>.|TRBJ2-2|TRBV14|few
CASSQVRQAAGELFF
TGTGCCAGCAGCCAAGTCCGTCAGGCTGCCGGGGAGCTGTTTTTT
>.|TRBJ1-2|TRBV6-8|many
CASQPAGHYGYTF
TGTGCCAGCCAACCCGCAGGCCATTATGGCTACACCTTC
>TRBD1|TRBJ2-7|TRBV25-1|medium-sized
CASRGGTGTRTF
TGTGCCAGCAGGGGCGGGACAGGGACCAGAACCTTC
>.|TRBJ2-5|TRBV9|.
CASSVRGQQETQYF
TGTGCCAGCAGCGTTAGAGGACAACAAGAGACCCAGTACTTC
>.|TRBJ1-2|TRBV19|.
CASSQGYYGYTF
TGTGCCAGCTCTCAGGGGTACTATGGCTACACCTTC
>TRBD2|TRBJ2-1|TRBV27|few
CAIRTGGVNNEQFF
TGTGCCATCAGAACGGGAGGAGTAAACAATGAGCAGTTCTTC
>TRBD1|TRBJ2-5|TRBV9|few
CASSVGQGAETQYF
TGTGCCAGCAGCGTAGGTCAGGGGGCGGAGACCCAGTACTTC